The entry that follows covers one T cell receptor beta chain sequence. What it recognizes is unknown. These data come from a study of Ad26.COV2.S vaccination and SARS-CoV-2 variants. Whole-study findings and limits: For non-spike TCRs, breadth in vaccine recipients resembled that in placebo recipients.

There are 14 residues in the CDR3. V gave up 1 base and J gave up 14 bases; unmatched junction bases: 9. Germline assignment: CDR1 GTSNPN and CDR2 SVGIG (reference sequence). The treatment denotes: around 19 received Ad26.COV2.S at low or high dose, single or two shots; about 5 received placebo; per-sample allocation not given. Samples analyzed were those drawn on day 63 after the first vaccine or placebo injection. Donation was by an adult aged 18-55 years who was in Boston. Profiling relied on immunoSEQ multiplex PCR, and the TCRdb table lists in-frame clones only, not all of them. The table records fewer than 600,000 clones, roughly nine tenths of them present only once.

The receptor was derived from a person between 18 and 59 years old who received the Ad26.COV2.S COVID-19 vaccine or a placebo. The specimen comprised peripheral blood, sampled in a trial of Ad26.COV2.S vaccine versus placebo. This rearrangement joins TRBV30 to TRBJ2-1; 12 bases are a match to TRBD2. CDR3 nucleotides: TGTGCCTGGAGTGAGGCCCTAGCGGGAGGGCCGAAGTTCTTC. Translating it yields CAWSEALAGGPKFF.